This T cell receptor (beta chain) was recorded in a study of OX40 agonist ivuxolimab in advanced cancers. The table came from immunoSEQ multiplex PCR; TCRdb's copy has only in-frame clones and leaves some out. The sample records fewer than 90,000 clones, around 87% being singletons. Germline-derived CDR1 and CDR2 are MDHEN and SYDVKM. CDR3 length: 13 amino acids. V was clipped by 6 bases and J by 3 bases, with 11 bases between them. The sequencing here drew on CD4+ or CD8+ T cells sorted from blood, taken in a trial of the OX40 agonist ivuxolimab. The chain has TRBV28 and TRBJ2-5; D uncertain. This receptor was taken from an adult with an advanced solid tumor such as melanoma, head and neck, liver or kidney cancer. CDR3 protein: CASRSGSEETQYF. The DNA of the CDR3 is TGTGCCAGCAGGTCAGGATCTGAAGAGACCCAGTACTTC.